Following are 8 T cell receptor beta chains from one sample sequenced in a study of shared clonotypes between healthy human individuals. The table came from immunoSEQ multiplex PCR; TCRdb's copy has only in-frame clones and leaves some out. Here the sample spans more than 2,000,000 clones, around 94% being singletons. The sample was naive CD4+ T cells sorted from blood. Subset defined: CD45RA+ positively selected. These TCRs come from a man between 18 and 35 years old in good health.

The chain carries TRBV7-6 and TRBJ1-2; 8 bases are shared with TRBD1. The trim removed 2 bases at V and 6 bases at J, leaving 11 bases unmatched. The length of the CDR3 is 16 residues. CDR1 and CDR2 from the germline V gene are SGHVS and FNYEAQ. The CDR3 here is CASSLYPRQGRDGYTF. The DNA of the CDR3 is TGTGCCAGCAGCTTATACCCGAGACAGGGGCGGGATGGCTACACCTTC.

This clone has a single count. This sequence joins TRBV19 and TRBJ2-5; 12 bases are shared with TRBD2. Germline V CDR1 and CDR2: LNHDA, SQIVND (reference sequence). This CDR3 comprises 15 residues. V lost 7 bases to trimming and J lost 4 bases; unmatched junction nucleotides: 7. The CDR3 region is CASTTTSGSAETQYF. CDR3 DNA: TGTGCCAGTACAACGACTAGCGGGAGTGCAGAGACCCAGTACTTC. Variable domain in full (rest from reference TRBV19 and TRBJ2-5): DGGITQSPKYLFRKEGQNVTLSCEQNLNHDAMYWYRQDPGQGLRLIYYSQIVNDFQKGDIAEGYSVSREKKESFPLTVTSAQKNPTAFYLCASTTTSGSAETQYFGPGTRLLVL.

The CDR3 DNA is TGTGCCAGCAGCCTTAGCGGGGCTAGCTCCTACGAGCAGTACTTC. Translating it yields CASSLSGASSYEQYF. The chain links TRBV5-4 to TRBJ2-7; TRBD2 matches at 8 bases. Germline-derived CDR1 and CDR2 are SGHNT and YYREEE (reference sequence). The CDR3 contains 15 residues. Germline trimming cut 4 bases from V and 0 bases from J; bases unmatched to any gene: 6.

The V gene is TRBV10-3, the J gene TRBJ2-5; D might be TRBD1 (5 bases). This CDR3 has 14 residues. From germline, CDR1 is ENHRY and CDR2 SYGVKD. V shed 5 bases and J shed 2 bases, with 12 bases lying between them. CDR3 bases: TGTGCCATCAGTCAGACAGAGTTACAAGAGACCCAGTACTTC. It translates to CAISQTELQETQYF.

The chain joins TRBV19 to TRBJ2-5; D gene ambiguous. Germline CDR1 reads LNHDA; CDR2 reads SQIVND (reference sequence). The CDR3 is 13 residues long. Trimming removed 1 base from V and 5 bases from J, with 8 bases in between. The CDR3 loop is CASSIAATETQYF. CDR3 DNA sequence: TGTGCCAGTAGTATAGCGGCAACGGAGACCCAGTACTTC.

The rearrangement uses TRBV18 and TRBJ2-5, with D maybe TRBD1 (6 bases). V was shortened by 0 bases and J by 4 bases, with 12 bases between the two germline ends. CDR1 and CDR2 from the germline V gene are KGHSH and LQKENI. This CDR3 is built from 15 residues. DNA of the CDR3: TGTGCCAGCTCACCACCGTCTGGGGGCCGAGAGACCCAGTACTTC. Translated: CASSPPSGGRETQYF.

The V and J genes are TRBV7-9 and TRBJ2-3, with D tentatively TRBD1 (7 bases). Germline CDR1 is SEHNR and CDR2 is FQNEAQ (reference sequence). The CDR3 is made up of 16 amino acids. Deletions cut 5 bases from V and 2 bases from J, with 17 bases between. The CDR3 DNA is TGTGCCAGCAGCCCACCAGGAGGGGGCCCCACAGATACGCAGTATTTT. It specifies CASSPPGGGPTDTQYF.

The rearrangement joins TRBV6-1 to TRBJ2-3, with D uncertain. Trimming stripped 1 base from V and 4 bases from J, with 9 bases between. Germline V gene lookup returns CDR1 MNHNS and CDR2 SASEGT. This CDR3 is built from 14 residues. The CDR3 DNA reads TGTGCCAGCAGTGAAGGGATTGGGGCAGATACGCAGTATTTT. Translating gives CASSEGIGADTQYF.